Sequencing of this TCR beta chain was carried out in a study of T cells in Graves' hyperthyroidism and ophthalmopathy. Study-level information: Peripheral blood was drawn at first diagnosis, prior to all treatment.

TCR beta CDR3 sequences were amplified from RNA transcripts. The HTBI set primed first-round TCR CDR3 RT-PCR. A single record per CDR3 protein comes from TCRdb applying MiXCR to the multiplex PCR reads. The data hold roughly 290,000 distinct CDR3 sequences, with 13% observed a single time. Diagnoses were established using clinical symptoms, serum thyroxine and TRAb, thyroid ultrasound and orbital computed tomography. This clonotype was found a few times. With 2 bases removed from V and 10 bases from J, the gap between germline ends came to 15 bases. CDR3 length: 14 amino acids. Germline V CDR1 and CDR2: LGHNA, YSLEER.

The chain combines TRBV4-3 with TRBJ2-1; tentatively, D is TRBD2 (6 bases). Specimen: blood. The sequence came from a young woman with Graves' hyperthyroidism that later progressed to Graves' ophthalmopathy. Here the CDR3 reads CASSQSPSSEEQFF. DNA of the CDR3: TGCGCCAGCAGCCAATCCCCGTCTAGCGAAGAGCAGTTCTTC.